This T cell receptor (beta chain) stems from a study of blood T cell repertoires in COVID-19. Whole-study context: Acute and convalescent COVID-19 specimens originated in the United States, Italy and Spain.

As originally analysed: Nucleated cell counts were estimated from reference gene primer amplification. Profiling relied on immunoSEQ multiplex PCR, and the TCRdb table lists in-frame clones only, not all of them. The DNA was the basis for D and trimming; V, J and clone size are from that table. The data show 150,000 to 200,000 clones, with 80% to 90% seen just once and over 2.5% held by the top ten. The CDR3 runs to 15 residues. The V gene's germline CDR1 is MNHEY and CDR2 SVGAGI. V shed 2 bases, J shed 0 bases, and the junction held 1 base outside the gene matches. The sequencing sample was made of peripheral blood. The chain combines TRBV6-5 with TRBJ1-1, with 9 bases fitting TRBD1. The receptor's source is a man in his fifties or sixties with acute or convalescent COVID-19. The CDR3 DNA sequence: TGTGCCAGCAGTTACACAGGGGGCATGAACACTGAAGCTTTCTTT. Encoded protein: CASSYTGGMNTEAFF.